The clone carrying this T cell receptor (beta chain) was seen a single time. Its antigen remains unidentified. The source of the sample is a study of a mutant IDH1 vaccine in newly diagnosed glioma. Time point defined: week 35, safety follow-up. With topical imiquimod, each dose of the vaccine consisted of 300 ug of mutant IDH1 20-mer peptide. Germline loops: CDR1 SNHLY, CDR2 FYNNEI. The ends were cut back, 1 base at V and 8 bases at J, with 8 bases in the middle. The CDR3 spans 12 residues. Clones were sequenced by immunoSEQ multiplex PCR, and TCRdb holds only the in-frame ones, with some missing. The sample lists over 40,000 clones, approximately 92% occurring once.

The sample in question was PBMCs, obtained from a glioma patient whose treatment included an IDH1 peptide vaccine. The source is a man aged 35 to 55 with glioma. The J gene is TRBJ1-2, the V gene TRBV2; D gene uncertain. CDR3 protein: CASSEGVSGYTF. The CDR3 coding sequence is TGTGCCAGCAGTGAAGGGGTGAGCGGCTACACCTTC.